This T cell receptor (beta chain) was profiled in a study of tumor-infiltrating lymphocytes in primary liver carcinoma. Study information: Patients diagnosed with primary liver carcinoma received treatment through surgical resection. Tumor lesions were T1-T3 N0M0 and spanned roughly 4 to 10 cm.

Germline V gives CDR1 MNHNS, CDR2 SASEGT. This CDR3 has 15 residues. Trimming left V 6 bases short and J 7 bases short, with 18 bases between. For blood RNA, unsorted whole blood served as the source, and germline DNA was extracted too. Blood samples of about 4 milliliters were drawn preoperatively. With around 490 ng total RNA as template and a constant-region primer, TCR beta cDNA was made. Library construction for TCR beta comprised three nested multiplex PCR rounds performed with slightly modified ARM-PCR. Both of the initial two PCR rounds ran for 10 cycles and employed TRBV1-TRBV30 forward primers alongside a C-beta reverse primer. TCRdb analysed the multiplex PCR reads with MiXCR anew, one entry per CDR3 protein. This table holds about 310,000 distinct CDR3 sequences, over 55% found once. Concerning this clonotype itself: A much bigger clone sits one base away, suggesting this may be a read error.

Material for sequencing was peripheral blood. The V gene is TRBV6-1, the J gene TRBJ2-2; possible D gene TRBD2, 6 bases. This receptor was identified in a man between 35 and 55 years old with primary liver carcinoma and hepatitis B virus infection. The CDR3 loop is CASRPWLGGIGELFF. The CDR3 bases are TGTGCCAGCAGACCTTGGTTGGGAGGCATCGGGGAGCTGTTTTTT.